This is a list of T cell receptor beta chains from one sample in a study of PD-1 blockade in mismatch repair-deficient tumors. Libraries were prepared by immunoSEQ multiplex PCR; TCRdb keeps only in-frame clonotypes and omits some of them. Of some 100,000 clones listed, 70% to 85% are singletons. The material sequenced was peripheral blood, taken roughly 36 weeks after starting pembrolizumab. The receptors were gathered from an adult with mismatch repair-deficient cancer. Each CDR3 is given with its conserved first and last residue. The D gene is left open where the match is weak. Only some rows state a clone size, as once, few, many or a class for expanded clones.

>TRBD2|TRBJ2-2|-|TRBV2
CASRGTSNTGELFF
TGTGCCAGCAGAGGGACTAGTAACACCGGGGAGCTGTTTTTT
>-|TRBJ2-5|once|TRBV5-4
CASSPGGAGEGQETQYF
TGTGCCAGCAGCCCGGGGGGCGCGGGAGAGGGCCAAGAGACCCAGTACTTC
>TRBD2|TRBJ2-3|-|TRBV7-2
CASSLGTSGSTDTQYF
TGTGCCAGCAGCTTAGGGACTAGCGGATCCACAGATACGCAGTATTTT
>TRBD1|TRBJ1-5|few|TRBV27
CASSLSRTGGSSQPQHF
TGTGCCAGCAGTTTATCCAGGACAGGGGGCTCCAGTCAGCCCCAGCATTTT
>TRBD2|TRBJ2-2|-|TRBV4-3
CASSPLTSVNTGELFF
TGCGCCAGCAGCCCATTGACTAGCGTGAACACCGGGGAGCTGTTTTTT
>TRBD1|TRBJ2-5|-|TRBV7-8
CASSLGGGTGETQYF
TGTGCCAGCAGCTTAGGAGGCGGGACAGGGGAGACCCAGTACTTC
>-|TRBJ1-1|-|TRBV11-2
CASSLTNTEAFF
TGTGCCAGCAGCCTGACCAACACTGAAGCTTTCTTT
>-|TRBJ2-1|-|TRBV25-1
CASRDPGPLGNEQFF
TGTGCCAGCAGGGATCCGGGACCCCTTGGTAATGAGCAGTTCTTC
>-|TRBJ1-1|-|TRBV2
CASSEFGGGGTEAFF
TGTGCCAGCAGTGAATTTGGGGGAGGGGGCACTGAAGCTTTCTTT
>-|TRBJ1-3|-|TRBV4-1
CASSQVGTGNTIYF
TGCGCCAGCAGCCAAGTCGGTACTGGAAACACCATATATTTT
>-|TRBJ2-7|-|TRBV4-1
CASSQEGHASSSYEQYF
TGCGCCAGCAGCCAAGAAGGCCACGCGTCTTCCTCCTACGAGCAGTACTTC
>TRBD1|TRBJ2-7|few|TRBV5-4
CASSKQGSLGYEQYF
TGTGCCAGCAGCAAACAGGGGTCCCTAGGTTACGAGCAGTACTTC
>-|TRBJ2-5|-|TRBV4-1
CASSQDRDGAGTQYF
TGTGCCAGCAGCCAAGATAGGGACGGCGCAGGGACCCAGTACTTC
>TRBD1|TRBJ2-7|-|TRBV18
CASSPPGQNYEQYF
TGTGCCAGCTCACCTCCGGGACAGAACTACGAGCAGTACTTC
>-|TRBJ2-1|-|TRBV18
CASSPRSSSYNEQFF
TGTGCCAGCTCCCCGCGGAGCAGCTCCTACAATGAGCAGTTCTTC
>TRBD1|TRBJ2-1|few|TRBV5-6
CASSGTGYNEQFF
TGTGCCAGCAGCGGGACAGGGTACAATGAGCAGTTCTTC
>-|TRBJ2-3|-|TRBV7-8
CASSHRTDTQYF
TGTGCCAGCAGCCACCGCACAGATACGCAGTATTTT
>-|TRBJ2-7|-|TRBV7-2
CASSNSYEQYF
TGTGCCAGCAGTAACTCCTACGAGCAGTACTTC
>TRBD1|TRBJ2-2|-|TRBV9
CASSVGTGIAGELFF
TGTGCCAGCAGCGTTGGGACAGGGATCGCCGGGGAGCTGTTTTTT
>TRBD2|TRBJ2-1|-|TRBV9
CASSVVGGSRDEQFF
TGTGCCAGCAGCGTAGTCGGCGGGAGCCGCGATGAGCAGTTCTTC
>-|TRBJ2-7|-|TRBV6-5
CASSRTGLSEQYF
TGTGCCAGCAGTCGAACGGGACTTTCCGAGCAGTACTTC
>-|TRBJ2-1|-|TRBV30
CAWSGLIIVGSHNEQFF
TGTGCCTGGAGTGGCCTCATTATTGTGGGGTCTCACAATGAGCAGTTCTTC
>TRBD2|TRBJ2-7|-|TRBV6-6
CASSSSSGSSYEQYF
TGTGCCAGCAGTTCCTCTAGCGGGAGCTCCTACGAGCAGTACTTC
>-|TRBJ2-1|-|TRBV11-1
CASSPLWIDEQFF
TGTGCCAGCAGCCCTTTGTGGATCGATGAGCAGTTCTTC
>TRBD1|TRBJ2-1|-|TRBV5-1
CASSLSGGISVF
TGCGCCAGCAGCCTGTCAGGGGGTATTAGTGTCTTC
>-|TRBJ2-5|once|TRBV5-1
CASSLGHEETQYF
TGCGCCAGCAGCTTGGGCCATGAAGAGACCCAGTACTTC
>-|TRBJ1-5|-|TRBV27
CASGPRIQPQHF
TGTGCCAGCGGACCCCGCATTCAGCCCCAGCATTTT
>-|TRBJ2-2|once|TRBV6-5
CASSPGHLTGELFF
TGTGCCAGCAGTCCGGGACACCTCACCGGGGAGCTGTTTTTT
>-|TRBJ2-3|-|TRBV18
CASSPPSGVGTDTQYF
TGTGCCAGCTCACCACCCTCCGGGGTTGGAACAGATACGCAGTATTTT
>-|TRBJ2-3|-|TRBV7-3
CASSSGSRGTQYF
TGTGCCAGCAGCTCCGGCTCTCGGGGTACGCAGTATTTT
>TRBD1|TRBJ1-4|-|TRBV6-1
CAGGQGAATNEKLFF
TGTGCCGGAGGACAGGGAGCTGCTACTAATGAAAAACTGTTTTTT
>TRBD2|TRBJ2-1|once|TRBV30
CACSPGTSVAYYNEQFF
TGTGCCTGTAGTCCGGGGACTAGCGTCGCATATTACAATGAGCAGTTCTTC
>-|TRBJ2-1|-|TRBV21-1
CASSKGGHEQFF
TGTGCCAGCAGCAAAGGCGGCCATGAGCAGTTCTTC
>TRBD1|TRBJ2-3|-|TRBV9
CASSLRDRGVVTDTQYF
TGTGCCAGCAGCCTCCGGGACAGGGGCGTAGTGACAGATACGCAGTATTTT
>TRBD2|TRBJ2-2|-|TRBV7-8
CASTRAGAVANTGELFF
TGTGCCAGCACCAGGGCGGGAGCGGTGGCGAACACCGGGGAGCTGTTTTTT
>TRBD2|TRBJ2-2|once|TRBV10-3
CASSVTSGPGELFF
TGTGCCTCCTCGGTGACTAGCGGGCCCGGGGAGCTGTTTTTT
>-|TRBJ2-1|-|TRBV5-6
CASSLRGRVSSYNEQFF
TGTGCCAGCAGCTTGAGAGGCAGGGTTTCCTCCTACAATGAGCAGTTCTTC
>-|TRBJ2-3|-|TRBV21-1
CASSKATYGLAPRTDTQYF
TGTGCCAGCAGCAAAGCGACTTATGGACTAGCGCCTCGCACAGATACGCAGTATTTT
>TRBD2|TRBJ2-1|once|TRBV7-8
CASSPRLAGAYEQFF
TGTGCCAGCAGCCCGAGACTAGCGGGGGCCTATGAGCAGTTCTTC
>-|TRBJ1-3|-|TRBV5-1
CASSLSTGNTIYF
TGCGCCAGCAGCTTGAGTACCGGAAACACCATATATTTT
>-|TRBJ1-1|-|TRBV9
CASSVVRGAFF
TGTGCCAGCAGCGTAGTCAGGGGAGCTTTCTTT
>-|TRBJ1-2|-|TRBV6-5
CASTSNVGRLDGYTF
TGTGCCAGCACCTCCAACGTCGGCCGTCTAGATGGCTACACCTTC
>-|TRBJ2-5|-|TRBV25-1
CASSEWGEETQYF
TGTGCCAGCAGTGAATGGGGGGAAGAGACCCAGTACTTC
>TRBD2|TRBJ2-7|-|TRBV14
CASSRLAGGSGTYEQYF
TGTGCCAGCAGCCGACTAGCGGGAGGATCAGGGACCTACGAGCAGTACTTC
>TRBD1|TRBJ2-2|-|TRBV6-5
CASSYTITGGLGELFF
TGTGCCAGCAGTTACACAATCACAGGGGGCTTAGGGGAGCTGTTTTTT
>-|TRBJ2-2|-|TRBV7-9
CASRHDKNTGELFF
TGTGCCAGCAGACATGACAAGAACACCGGGGAGCTGTTTTTT
>-|TRBJ2-5|-|TRBV5-6
CASSFQRREAQYF
TGTGCCAGCAGCTTCCAGAGAAGAGAAGCCCAGTACTTC
>TRBD1|TRBJ2-3|-|TRBV9
CASSGTGGASYTQYF
TGTGCCAGCAGCGGTACAGGGGGCGCTTCATATACGCAGTATTTT
>-|TRBJ1-5|-|TRBV15
CATSETYSNQPQHF
TGTGCCACCTCTGAAACCTATAGCAATCAGCCCCAGCATTTT
>-|TRBJ2-7|-|TRBV7-9
CASSPLASSYEQYF
TGTGCCAGCAGCCCCTTAGCGTCTTCCTACGAGCAGTACTTC
>-|TRBJ2-5|few|TRBV7-9
CASSLGQGFTQYF
TGTGCCAGCAGCTTGGGGCAGGGGTTTACCCAGTACTTC
>TRBD1|TRBJ1-1|-|TRBV5-4
CASSPGGGGTEAFF
TGTGCCAGCAGTCCAGGGGGCGGAGGTACTGAAGCTTTCTTT
>-|TRBJ2-1|once|TRBV4-3
CASSPGQPPVNEQFF
TGCGCCAGCAGCCCGGGGCAGCCCCCGGTTAATGAGCAGTTCTTC
>-|TRBJ1-2|-|TRBV5-4
CASSPAPGFYGYTF
TGTGCCAGCAGCCCCGCCCCGGGGTTCTATGGCTACACCTTC
>-|TRBJ1-1|few|TRBV20-1
CRAAVNTEAFF
TGCAGGGCGGCTGTGAACACTGAAGCTTTCTTT
>-|TRBJ1-2|-|TRBV28
CASNRSGYGYTF
TGTGCCAGCAACCGTTCGGGCTATGGCTACACCTTC